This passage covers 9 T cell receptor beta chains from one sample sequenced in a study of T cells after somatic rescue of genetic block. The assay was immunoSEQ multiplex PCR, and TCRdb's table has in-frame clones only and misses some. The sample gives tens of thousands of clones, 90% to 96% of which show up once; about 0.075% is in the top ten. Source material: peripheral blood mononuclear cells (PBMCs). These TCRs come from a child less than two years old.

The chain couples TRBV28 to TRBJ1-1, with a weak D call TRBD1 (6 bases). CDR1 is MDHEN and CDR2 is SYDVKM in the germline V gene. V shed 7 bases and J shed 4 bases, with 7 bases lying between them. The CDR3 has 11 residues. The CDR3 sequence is CASTGVTEAFF. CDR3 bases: TGTGCCAGCACAGGGGTCACTGAAGCTTTCTTT.

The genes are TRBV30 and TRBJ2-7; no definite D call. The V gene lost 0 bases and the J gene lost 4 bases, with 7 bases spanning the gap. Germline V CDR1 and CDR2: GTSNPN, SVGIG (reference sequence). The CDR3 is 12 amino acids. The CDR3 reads CAWSVTVYEQYF. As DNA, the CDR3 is TGTGCCTGGAGTGTAACGGTATACGAGCAGTACTTC.

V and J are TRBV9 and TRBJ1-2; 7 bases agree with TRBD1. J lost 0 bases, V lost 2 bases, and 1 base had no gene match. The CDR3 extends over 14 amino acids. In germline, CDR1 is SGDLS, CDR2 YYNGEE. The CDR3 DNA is TGTGCCAGCAGCGTGGGGACAGCTAACTATGGCTACACCTTC. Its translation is CASSVGTANYGYTF.

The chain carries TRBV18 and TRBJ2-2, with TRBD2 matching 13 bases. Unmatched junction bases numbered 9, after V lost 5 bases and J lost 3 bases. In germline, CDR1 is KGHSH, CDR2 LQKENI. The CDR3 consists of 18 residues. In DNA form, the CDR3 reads TGTGCCAGCTCATCCCGGACTAGCGGGAGATCGGACACCGGGGAGCTGTTTTTT. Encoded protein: CASSSRTSGRSDTGELFF.

This CDR3 reads CASSSVASEQFF. The CDR3 coding sequence is TGTGCCAGCAGCTCGGTAGCATCTGAGCAGTTCTTC. The chain is built from TRBV5-4 and TRBJ2-1; no definite D call. This CDR3 is 12 amino acids long. Trimming cost V 3 bases and J 9 bases, with 10 bases left between them. Germline-derived CDR1 and CDR2 are SGHNT and YYREEE (reference sequence).

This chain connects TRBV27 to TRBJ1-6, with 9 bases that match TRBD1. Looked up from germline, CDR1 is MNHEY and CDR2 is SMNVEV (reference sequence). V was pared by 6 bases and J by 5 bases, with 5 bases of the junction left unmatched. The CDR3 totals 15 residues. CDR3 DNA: TGTGCCAGCAGACTACAGGGGGCCCATAATTCACCCCTCCACTTT. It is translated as CASRLQGAHNSPLHF.

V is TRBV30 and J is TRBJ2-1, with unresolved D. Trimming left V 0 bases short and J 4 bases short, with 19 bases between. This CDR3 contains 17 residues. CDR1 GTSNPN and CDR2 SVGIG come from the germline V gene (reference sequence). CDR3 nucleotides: TGTGCCTGGAGTGTAGATCCGAGCGTCGTGATATACAATGAGCAGTTCTTC. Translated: CAWSVDPSVVIYNEQFF.

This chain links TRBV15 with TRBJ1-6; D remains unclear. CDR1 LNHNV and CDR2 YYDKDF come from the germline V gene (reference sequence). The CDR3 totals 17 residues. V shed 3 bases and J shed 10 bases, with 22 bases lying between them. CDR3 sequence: CATSSPRFVGGNSPLHF. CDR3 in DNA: TGTGCCACCAGCAGCCCTAGGTTCGTGGGAGGAAACTCACCCCTCCACTTT.

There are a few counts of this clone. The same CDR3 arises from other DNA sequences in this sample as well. The CDR3 DNA reads as TGTGCCAGCAGCTTAGACAGGAACACTGAAGCTTTCTTT. Its protein is CASSLDRNTEAFF. The rearrangement uses TRBV7-2 and TRBJ1-1; D gene unclear. The V and J ends lost 1 base and 1 base respectively, with 4 bases between them. Germline assignment: CDR1 SGHTA and CDR2 FQGNSA. The CDR3 runs to 13 residues.